Presented here are 18 T cell receptor beta chains from one specimen sequenced in a study of T cell changes during pregnancy in multiple sclerosis. TCRdb's table, derived via immunoSEQ multiplex PCR, lists solely in-frame clones and lacks some. The sample lists around 36,000 clones; 75% to 95% were seen once. Specimen: CD4+ T cells from peripheral blood mononuclear cells, collected in the third trimester of pregnancy. All receptors come from a female donor with multiple sclerosis, enrolled in a pregnancy study.

This clone has just a few counts. This chain uses TRBV19 with TRBJ2-2; 10 bases map to TRBD2. The CDR3 length is 18 residues. Trimming removed 4 bases from V and 4 bases from J; junction bases left unmatched: 12. CDR1 and CDR2 from the germline V gene are LNHDA and SQIVND (reference sequence). The CDR3 spells CASSRKLPGLASTGELFF. The CDR3 DNA follows: TGTGCCAGTAGTAGGAAGTTACCGGGACTAGCGTCCACCGGGGAGCTGTTTTTT. Combining the CDR3 with reference TRBV19 and TRBJ2-2 gives the whole variable domain DGGITQSPKYLFRKEGQNVTLSCEQNLNHDAMYWYRQDPGQGLRLIYYSQIVNDFQKGDIAEGYSVSREKKESFPLTVTSAQKNPTAFYLCASSRKLPGLASTGELFFGEGSRLTVL.

The genes are TRBV5-1 and TRBJ2-3; 7 nucleotides match TRBD2. There are 16 residues in the CDR3. Germline values: CDR1 SGHRS, CDR2 YFSETQ. Trimming cost V 4 bases and J 4 bases; bases outside gene matches: 12. Written as DNA, the CDR3 is TGCGCCAGCAGCCTACCGACTAGCACCATGGCAGATACGCAGTATTTT. Translated, it gives CASSLPTSTMADTQYF. The full variable domain, completed using reference TRBV5-1 and TRBJ2-3, is KAGVTQTPRYLIKTRGQQVTLSCSPISGHRSVSWYQQTPGQGLQFLFEYFSETQRNKGNFPGRFSGRQFSNSRSEMNVSTLELGDSALYLCASSLPTSTMADTQYFGPGTRLTVL.

The chain combines TRBV7-2 with TRBJ2-7; 11 positions agree with TRBD2. V gave up 5 bases and J gave up 2 bases; unmatched junction bases: 5. Germline V lookup: CDR1 SGHTA, CDR2 FQGNSA. The CDR3 extends over 15 amino acids. The CDR3 region is CASSIGSGRAYEQYF. The DNA of the CDR3 is TGTGCCAGCAGCATTGGTAGCGGGAGGGCCTACGAGCAGTACTTC.

The chain uses TRBV5-4 and TRBJ1-1, with TRBD1 matching over 7 bases. The CDR3 extends over 16 amino acids. Germline V gene sequence: CDR1 SGHNT, CDR2 YYREEE (reference sequence). The ends lost 4 bases at V and 1 base at J; junction bases unmatched: 10. The DNA of the CDR3 is TGTGCCAGCAGCACACTCTGGACAGGAACGAACACTGAAGCTTTCTTT. It specifies CASSTLWTGTNTEAFF.

The rearrangement links TRBV28 to TRBJ1-1; maybe TRBD1 (6 bases). Looked up from germline, CDR1 is MDHEN and CDR2 is SYDVKM. V lost 3 bases and J 5 bases, leaving 22 bases between the germline ends. The CDR3 covers 17 residues. In DNA form, the CDR3 reads TGTGCCAGCAGTTTTAATTTAGCAGGGAGGGGGGAAACTGAAGCTTTCTTT. Translating gives CASSFNLAGRGETEAFF.

V is TRBV10-2 and J is TRBJ1-4; weak D call: TRBD1 (6 bases). There are 14 residues in the CDR3. V gave up 6 bases and J gave up 2 bases, with 10 bases separating them. The germline V gene has CDR1 WSHSY and CDR2 SAAADI. The CDR3 region has the DNA TGCGCCAGCAGAAGGGGGAACACTAATGAAAAACTGTTTTTT. This encodes CASRRGNTNEKLFF.

V usage is TRBV5-5 and J usage is TRBJ1-2, with unresolved D. The CDR3 extends over 16 amino acids. Trimming took 0 bases from V and 1 from J, leaving 13 bases between them. Germline V gene data show CDR1 as SGHKS and CDR2 as YYEKEE (reference sequence). The CDR3 here is CASSLEAEFYNYGYTF. In DNA form, the CDR3 reads TGTGCCAGCAGCTTGGAGGCGGAGTTCTATAACTATGGCTACACCTTC.

The chain combines TRBV30 with TRBJ2-3, with D uncertain. Per the germline V gene, CDR1 is GTSNPN and CDR2 is SVGIG (reference sequence). This CDR3 is built from 13 residues. V shed 4 bases and J shed 2 bases, with 10 bases lying between them. CDR3 region: CAWTPGFTDTQYF. Here the CDR3 DNA reads TGTGCCTGGACCCCGGGTTTCACAGATACGCAGTATTTT.

This chain uses TRBV28 with TRBJ1-5; TRBD1 is a possible D gene (6 bases). V lost 5 bases, J lost 7 bases, and 15 bases lay in between. Per the germline V gene, CDR1 is MDHEN and CDR2 is SYDVKM. This CDR3 region has 14 residues. For the CDR3, the DNA is TGTGCCAGCAGTCTTCAGGCAGGGGAACAGCCCCAGCATTTT. Translated, it gives CASSLQAGEQPQHF.

The chain carries TRBV7-8 and TRBJ2-1; perhaps TRBD2 as D (5 bases). V lost 1 base to trimming and J lost 1 base, with 8 bases between them. CDR1 SGHVS and CDR2 FQNEAQ come from the germline V gene. The CDR3 is 15 residues long. The CDR3 is CASSLGLASYNEQFF. CDR3 nucleotides: TGTGCCAGCAGCTTAGGCCTAGCTTCCTACAATGAGCAGTTCTTC.

This CDR3 is CASSPPSGFLSYNEQFF. CDR3 in DNA: TGTGCCAGCTCACCACCATCAGGTTTCCTCTCCTACAATGAGCAGTTCTTC. The rearrangement joins TRBV18 to TRBJ2-1; D is unclear. The CDR3 consists of 17 residues. V lost 0 bases and J lost 0, with 12 bases in between. Germline-derived CDR1 and CDR2 are KGHSH and LQKENI.

The chain joins TRBV15 to TRBJ2-1; weak D call: TRBD2 (6 bases). In germline, CDR1 is LNHNV, CDR2 YYDKDF (reference sequence). Trimming shortened V by 5 bases and J by 3 bases, and 17 bases separated the two germline ends. The CDR3 runs to 16 residues. The CDR3 region has the DNA TGTGCCACCAGCTTAAGCGGGTCACCCCTCTACAATGAGCAGTTCTTC. This encodes CATSLSGSPLYNEQFF.

The V and J genes are TRBV7-2 and TRBJ2-1; D may be TRBD2 (5 bases). This CDR3 is built from 14 residues. Germline lookup yields CDR1 SGHTA and CDR2 FQGNSA. Deletions cut 4 bases from V and 6 bases from J, with 13 bases between. The CDR3 DNA reads TGTGCCAGCAGCTCCTGGACTTCTCGCAATGAGCAGTTCTTC. Protein sequence: CASSSWTSRNEQFF.

This clone showed up just once. The CDR3: CASRELAGGPVTSYNEQFF. The CDR3 DNA reads as TGTGCCAGCAGGGAACTAGCGGGAGGACCCGTTACCTCCTACAATGAGCAGTTCTTC. This rearrangement joins TRBV6-1 to TRBJ2-1; 12 bases line up with TRBD2. The J segment lost 0 bases and the V segment lost 6 bases, leaving 12 bases of the junction unmatched. The germline CDR1 and CDR2 sequences are MNHNS and SASEGT. The CDR3 contains 19 residues.

The chain combines TRBV6-6 with TRBJ2-7, with D possibly being TRBD1 (6 bases). The germline CDR1 and CDR2 sequences are MNHNY and SVGAGI (reference sequence). This CDR3 is built from 15 residues. With 5 bases removed from V and 0 bases from J, the gap between germline ends came to 14 bases. The CDR3 reads CASSTTGQTSYEQYF. CDR3 coding DNA: TGTGCCAGCAGTACAACGGGACAAACCTCCTACGAGCAGTACTTC.

This chain links TRBV6-5 with TRBJ2-1; 11 nucleotides line up with TRBD2. Trimming at V came to 2 bases and at J to 5 bases, leaving 2 bases not matched to a gene. CDR1 and CDR2 from the germline V gene are MNHEY and SVGAGI. The CDR3 is 15 residues long. The CDR3 here is CASSYGTSGNNEQFF. The CDR3 DNA reads TGTGCCAGCAGTTACGGGACTAGCGGCAACAATGAGCAGTTCTTC.

The chain links TRBV7-2 to TRBJ2-6; D remains unclear. The V end lost 0 bases, the J end lost 4 bases, and 10 bases lay between the germline ends. Germline lookup yields CDR1 SGHTA and CDR2 FQGNSA. This CDR3 is 16 amino acids long. For the CDR3, the DNA is TGTGCCAGCAGCTTAGCCCCATCGAGCGGGGCCAACGTCCTGACTTTC. Its protein product is CASSLAPSSGANVLTF. The variable domain in full, with the rest retrieved from reference TRBV7-2 and TRBJ2-6, is GAGVSQSPSNKVTEKGKDVELRCDPISGHTALYWYRQSLGQGLEFLIYFQGNSAPDKSGLPSDRFSAERTGGSVSTLTIQRTQQEDSAVYLCASSLAPSSGANVLTFGAGSRLTVL.

The rearrangement links TRBV7-3 to TRBJ2-1; 11 bases map to TRBD2. This CDR3 spans 16 amino acids. The V and J ends lost 1 base and 4 bases, in that order; junction bases with no gene match: 3. Germline-derived CDR1 and CDR2 are SGHTA and FQGTGA. In DNA, the CDR3 is TGTGCCAGCAGCTTAAACAGACTAGCGGGGTACAATGAGCAGTTCTTC. This sequence encodes CASSLNRLAGYNEQFF.